The sequence of this T cell receptor beta chain was determined in a study of blood T cell repertoires in COVID-19. Study-wide context: Acute-phase and convalescent COVID-19 samples originated in the United States, Italy and Spain. In each case, the material was cDNA or gDNA derived from T cells, B-cell-depleted T cells, or PBMCs.

Measured with immunoSEQ multiplex PCR; TCRdb has only the in-frame clones, and not every one. The sample carries some 460,000 clones, roughly 89% recorded once. This CDR3 comprises 11 residues. Looked up from germline, CDR1 is SQVTM and CDR2 is ANQGSEA. With 6 bases clipped from V and 10 bases from J, the junction kept 4 bases outside the gene matches. The TCR comes from a woman under 40 with acute or convalescent COVID-19. Sequenced: peripheral blood. The chain is built from TRBV29-1 and TRBJ2-1; 9 bases are a match to TRBD1. Here the CDR3 DNA reads TGCAGCGTGGGACAGGGTGGCGAGCAGTTCTTC. Translated, it gives CSVGQGGEQFF.